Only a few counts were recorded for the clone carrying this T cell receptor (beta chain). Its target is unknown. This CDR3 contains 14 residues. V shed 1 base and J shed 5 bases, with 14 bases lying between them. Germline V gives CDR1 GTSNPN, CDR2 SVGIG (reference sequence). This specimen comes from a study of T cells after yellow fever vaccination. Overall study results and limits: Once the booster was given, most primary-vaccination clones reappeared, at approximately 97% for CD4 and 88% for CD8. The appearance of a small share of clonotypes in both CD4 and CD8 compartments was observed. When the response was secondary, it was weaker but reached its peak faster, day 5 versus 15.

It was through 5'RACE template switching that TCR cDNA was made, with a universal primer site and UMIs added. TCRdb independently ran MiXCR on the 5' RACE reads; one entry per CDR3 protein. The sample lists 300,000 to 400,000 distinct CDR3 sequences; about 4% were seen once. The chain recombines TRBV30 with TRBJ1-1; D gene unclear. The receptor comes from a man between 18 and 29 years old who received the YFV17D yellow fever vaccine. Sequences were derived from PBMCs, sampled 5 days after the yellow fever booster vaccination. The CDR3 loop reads CAWSASPRETEAFF. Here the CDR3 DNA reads TGTGCCTGGAGTGCGTCCCCTAGAGAGACTGAAGCTTTCTTT. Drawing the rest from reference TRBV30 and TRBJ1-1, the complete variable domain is SQTIHQWPATLVQPVGSPLSLECTVEGTSNPNLYWYRQAAGRGLQLLFYSVGIGQISSEVPQNLSASRPQDRQFILSSKKLLLSDSGFYLCAWSASPRETEAFFGQGTRLTVV.